Listed here are 21 T cell receptor beta chains from one sample, sequenced in a study of cytomegalovirus exposure and HLA in healthy donors. The PCR made use of 60 Vbeta and 13 Jbeta primers. Produced via immunoSEQ multiplex PCR; TCRdb's table is partial and in-frame only. The sample has about 200,000 clones, about four fifths seen once. Input material: PBMCs. The receptors here all came from a girl aged 5-17 years in good health and CMV-seropositive.

The gene calls are TRBV5-4 and TRBJ2-7; TRBD1 matches 7 bases. CDR1 and CDR2 from the germline V gene are SGHNT and YYREEE (reference sequence). J was trimmed by 6 bases and V by 4 bases; bases with no gene match: 13. CDR3 length: 15 residues. Here the CDR3 reads CASSTGVWRNPEQYF. CDR3 in DNA: TGTGCCAGCAGCACAGGGGTGTGGCGTAATCCCGAGCAGTACTTC.

V and J are TRBV6-1 and TRBJ2-1, with 13 bases fitting TRBD2. The V gene's germline CDR1 is MNHNS and CDR2 SASEGT. The CDR3 consists of 15 residues. V lost 6 bases, J lost 5 bases, and 4 bases stayed unmatched. CDR3 nucleotides: TGTGCCAGCAGGTCGGGGACTAGCGGGGACAATGAGCAGTTCTTC. Translated, it gives CASRSGTSGDNEQFF.

V and J are TRBV6-6 and TRBJ1-5; D remains unclear. Germline V gene sequence: CDR1 MNHNY, CDR2 SVGAGI (reference sequence). V was cut by 6 bases and J by 6 bases, with 9 bases left in between. The CDR3 length is 12 residues. Written as DNA, the CDR3 is TGTGCCAGCAGGGGCCGTAGTCAGCCCCAGCATTTT. It specifies CASRGRSQPQHF.

This sequence joins TRBV5-6 and TRBJ2-2; 7 nucleotides align to TRBD1. V shed 4 bases, J shed 3 bases, and the junction held 9 bases outside the gene matches. The CDR3 runs to 16 residues. Germline V gene data show CDR1 as SGHDT and CDR2 as YYEEEE. As DNA, the CDR3 is TGTGCCAGCAGCCAAAGACAGGGTCCAGACACCGGGGAGCTGTTTTTT. Protein: CASSQRQGPDTGELFF.

The chain is built from TRBV2 and TRBJ1-2; 8 nucleotides agree with TRBD1. The V gene end was trimmed by 6 bases and the J gene end by 3 bases; junction bases not matched to a gene: 3. There are 13 residues in the CDR3. Germline CDR1 and CDR2: SNHLY and FYNNEI. This CDR3 reads CASRQGEDYGYTF. In DNA form, the CDR3 reads TGTGCCAGCAGACAGGGGGAGGACTATGGCTACACCTTC.

This chain links TRBV7-9 with TRBJ2-7; TRBD2 aligns across 7 bases. Germline lookup yields CDR1 SEHNR and CDR2 FQNEAQ (reference sequence). With 1 base clipped from V and 6 bases from J, the junction kept 6 bases outside the gene matches. The CDR3 sequence is 14 residues long. CDR3 loop: CASSLESGAGEQYF. As DNA, the CDR3 is TGTGCCAGCAGCTTAGAAAGCGGGGCGGGCGAGCAGTACTTC. Using reference TRBV7-9 and TRBJ2-7 for the parts outside the CDR3, the full variable domain is DTGVSQNPRHKITKRGQNVTFRCDPISEHNRLYWYRQTLGQGPEFLTYFQNEAQLEKSRLLSDRFSAERPKGSFSTLEIQRTEQGDSAMYLCASSLESGAGEQYFGPGTRLTVT.

V gene TRBV2 combines with J gene TRBJ2-3; 9 bases fit TRBD2. CDR3 length equals 14 residues. Looked up from germline, CDR1 is SNHLY and CDR2 is FYNNEI. J was trimmed by 6 bases and V by 7 bases; bases with no gene match: 8. The CDR3 sequence: CASNSGGPEDTQYF. The CDR3 region has the DNA TGTGCCAGCAACAGCGGGGGGCCAGAGGATACGCAGTATTTT.

The chain carries TRBV5-1 and TRBJ2-1; TRBD2 agrees at 8 bases. With 7 bases clipped from V and 5 bases from J, the junction kept 8 bases outside the gene matches. Germline V gives CDR1 SGHRS, CDR2 YFSETQ. The CDR3 has 14 amino acids. The CDR3 sequence is CASRGGTHDNEQFF. CDR3 nucleotide sequence: TGCGCCAGCCGCGGGGGGACACATGACAATGAGCAGTTCTTC.

This chain uses TRBV10-1 with TRBJ2-2; 12 bases map to TRBD2. This CDR3 comprises 15 residues. V lost 9 bases to trimming and J lost 3 bases; unmatched junction nucleotides: 5. Looked up from germline, CDR1 is WNHNN and CDR2 is SYGVQD (reference sequence). CDR3 sequence: CASSRTSGDTGELFF. The CDR3 DNA sequence: TGCGCCAGTAGTAGGACTAGCGGGGACACCGGGGAGCTGTTTTTT.

Worth noting for this clone: The sample contains more than one DNA sequence encoding this CDR3. This rearrangement joins TRBV7-8 to TRBJ2-7; a possible D gene is TRBD1 (6 bases). V shed 5 bases and J shed 0 bases, with 14 bases lying between them. Germline values: CDR1 SGHVS, CDR2 FQNEAQ. The CDR3 consists of 15 residues. The CDR3 DNA sequence: TGTGCCAGCAGCCCCTTGACAGGATACTCCTACGAGCAGTACTTC. Encoded protein: CASSPLTGYSYEQYF.

The CDR3 protein is CASSVALDSSGTEAFF. The CDR3, as DNA: TGTGCCAGCAGCGTAGCTTTGGACAGCAGTGGGACTGAAGCTTTCTTT. This chain joins TRBV9 and TRBJ1-1; TRBD1 is a possible D gene (6 bases). The CDR3 spans 16 residues. Germline V gene sequence: CDR1 SGDLS, CDR2 YYNGEE. V was pared by 0 bases and J by 5 bases, with 17 bases between.

V gene TRBV6-5 combines with J gene TRBJ1-4; D not resolved. Deletions cut 2 bases from V and 2 bases from J, with 6 bases between. The CDR3 contains 14 residues. Germline V gene data show CDR1 as MNHEY and CDR2 as SVGAGI. The chain's CDR3 is CASSYGETNEKLFF. CDR3 DNA: TGTGCCAGCAGTTACGGGGAGACTAATGAAAAACTGTTTTTT.

This chain connects TRBV12-5 to TRBJ2-7, with a tentative D call TRBD1 (6 bases). The germline V gene encodes CDR1 LGHNT and CDR2 FRNRAP. V lost 4 bases, J lost 8 bases, and 18 bases lay in between. This CDR3 region has 14 residues. The CDR3 DNA sequence: TGTGCTAGTGGTTCAGAGACAGGAGTTAGGAAGCAGTACTTC. This codes for CASGSETGVRKQYF.

A single count supports this clone. This chain links TRBV7-9 with TRBJ1-5, with D perhaps TRBD1 (6 bases). The CDR3 is 13 residues long. The V end lost 4 bases, the J end lost 7 bases, and 11 bases lay between the germline ends. Per germline, CDR1 SEHNR and CDR2 FQNEAQ (reference sequence). CDR3 loop: CASSWGGGQPQHF. CDR3 in DNA: TGTGCCAGCAGCTGGGGTGGGGGCCAGCCCCAGCATTTT. The full variable domain, its missing parts supplied by reference TRBV7-9 and TRBJ1-5, is DTGVSQNPRHKITKRGQNVTFRCDPISEHNRLYWYRQTLGQGPEFLTYFQNEAQLEKSRLLSDRFSAERPKGSFSTLEIQRTEQGDSAMYLCASSWGGGQPQHFGDGTRLSIL.

The chain couples TRBV7-2 to TRBJ2-7, with D possibly being TRBD1 (6 bases). V lost 1 base, J lost 6 bases, and 10 bases lay in between. The length of the CDR3 is 13 residues. Germline assignment: CDR1 SGHTA and CDR2 FQGNSA. CDR3: CASSLDSRGEQYF. CDR3 bases: TGTGCCAGCAGCTTAGATTCCAGGGGCGAGCAGTACTTC.

V and J are TRBV6-4 and TRBJ1-2; D ambiguous. V was cut by 8 bases and J by 3 bases, with 10 bases left in between. The CDR3 spans 12 residues. Germline V gene lookup returns CDR1 MRHNA and CDR2 SNTAGT. CDR3: CASSNGYYGYTF. CDR3 DNA: TGTGCCAGCTCTAACGGGTACTATGGCTACACCTTC.

The V call is TRBV7-9, the J call TRBJ2-1; 7 bases are a match to TRBD2. CDR1 is SEHNR, CDR2 FQNEAQ, per germline (reference sequence). V was pared by 5 bases and J by 6 bases, with 7 bases of the junction left unmatched. This CDR3 has 14 residues. CDR3 loop: CASSQVGTINEQFF. DNA for the CDR3: TGTGCCAGCAGCCAAGTGGGGACTATCAATGAGCAGTTCTTC.

The gene calls are TRBV7-8 and TRBJ1-5; 9 bases align to TRBD1. V lost 5 bases, J lost 7 bases, and 15 bases stayed unmatched. The germline CDR1 and CDR2 sequences are SGHVS and FQNEAQ. CDR3 length: 17 amino acids. The CDR3 reads CASSAEQGASQRQPQHF. CDR3 nucleotides: TGTGCCAGCAGCGCTGAACAGGGGGCCTCACAGCGCCAGCCCCAGCATTTT.

The V and J genes are TRBV6-1 and TRBJ1-2; 11 nucleotides match TRBD1. This CDR3 spans 14 amino acids. The germline CDR1 and CDR2 sequences are MNHNS and SASEGT. The junction had 4 bases not matched to a gene; V was cut back by 6 bases and J by 4 bases. The CDR3 DNA sequence: TGTGCCAGCAGAGCCGGGACAGGGGGCTATGGCTACACCTTC. This codes for CASRAGTGGYGYTF.

V and J are TRBV11-3 and TRBJ2-3, with 7 bases aligning to TRBD2. Germline assignment: CDR1 SGHNT and CDR2 YENEEA. After removal of 5 bases from V and 5 bases from J, the junction contained 4 bases not matched to a gene. This CDR3 comprises 13 residues. The CDR3 region is CASSMGTIDTQYF. CDR3 sequence (DNA): TGTGCCAGCAGCATGGGGACTATAGATACGCAGTATTTT.

This clone showed up just a few times. The CDR3 region is CASSTLVLGSEQFF. The DNA of the CDR3 is TGTGCCAGCAGCACCCTAGTTTTGGGGAGTGAGCAGTTCTTC. The genes are TRBV11-3 and TRBJ2-1; TRBD2 is a possible D gene (5 bases). The length of the CDR3 is 14 residues. Trimming removed 5 bases at V and 9 bases at J, with 17 bases between. CDR1 is SGHNT and CDR2 is YENEEA in the germline V gene.